The T cell receptor beta chain described here comes from a study of blood T cell repertoires in COVID-19. Study information: Donors in the United States, Italy and Spain gave samples during acute or convalescent COVID-19. T cells, B-cell-depleted T cells, or PBMCs provided the cDNA or gDNA that served as material.

Per germline, CDR1 LNHNV and CDR2 YYDKDF (reference sequence). The V segment lost 0 bases and the J segment 5 bases; nucleotides outside the gene matches: 7. The CDR3 length is 16 residues. In the authors' methods: Amplifying reference gene primers gave estimates of nucleated cell counts. Clones were read by immunoSEQ multiplex PCR, and TCRdb kept only the in-frame ones, dropping some. V and J calls and clone size are copied from that table; D and trimming were computed from the DNA. The sample contains roughly 190,000 clones, approximately 90% of which appear only once. The V and J genes are TRBV15 and TRBJ2-5; 9 nucleotides agree with TRBD2. This sequence originates from a human donor in a cohort sampled during active COVID-19. The material sequenced was peripheral blood. The DNA of the CDR3 is TGTGCCACCAGCAGAGACGGGGTCGCGGGAGGGGAGACCCAGTACTTC. It yields the protein CATSRDGVAGGETQYF.